The clone carrying this T cell receptor beta chain was seen a few times. The antigen is not known. This sample is part of a study of T cell repertoires in cytomegalovirus infection. As for the study in general: Through public TCR beta signatures, both CMV infection and matching HLA type were indicated. The study, taken as a whole, reports: HLA-C-restricted CMV clonotypes gave the most frequent clonotype in two of eight donors.

Trimming pared 2 bases from V and 4 bases from J, leaving 9 bases between. CDR1 and CDR2 from the germline V gene are SGHKS and YYEKEE (reference sequence). The CDR3 spans 13 residues. One entry per CDR3 protein, called by TCRdb with MiXCR from the reads. The top ten hold 8% to 9.5% of the sample, which has roughly 100,000 distinct CDR3 sequences, 16% seen once. This chain joins TRBV5-5 and TRBJ2-5, with D hard to call. The sequenced material came from PBMCs. This clonotype was obtained from a human donor in good health (CMV status not recorded). Some clones in this sample may be carry-over from other donors' samples. This CDR3 is CASSLEGPETQYF. The CDR3 DNA follows: TGTGCCAGCAGCTTAGAAGGTCCAGAGACCCAGTACTTC.